This T cell receptor (beta chain) was captured in a study of cytomegalovirus exposure and HLA in healthy donors. Per germline, CDR1 SQVTM and CDR2 ANQGSEA. This CDR3 comprises 10 residues. V was trimmed by 8 bases and J by 1 base, leaving 4 bases between them. Both 60 Vbeta primers and 13 Jbeta primers went into the PCR. The table came from immunoSEQ multiplex PCR; TCRdb's copy has only in-frame clones and leaves some out. The sample includes around 100,000 clones, roughly 70% seen only once; the top ten take more than 15%. Remarks on this clone: The antigen is undetermined.

Broader study findings: Association of about 17,000 TCR beta sequences with HLA alleles was found at 0.05 false discovery rate in a later analysis. Some V segments (TRBV6-2 and TRBV6-3 among them) were excluded as indistinguishable.

Sequencing input: PBMCs. This chain connects TRBV29-1 to TRBJ2-3; D remains unclear. This TCR derives from a woman aged 18-30 years in good health and CMV-seropositive. In DNA, the CDR3 is TGCAGCTCGGGCACAGATACGCAGTATTTT. Protein: CSSGTDTQYF.